This T cell receptor beta chain was sequenced in a study of blood T cells in healthy people across ages. Study-wide results and caveats: Whereas aged donors had fewer naive CD4+ cells, long-lived donors had more of them and higher diversity.

A second PCR, run for roughly 7 to 11 cycles, used a sample-barcoded 5' primer plus a J-beta primer mix. Each cDNA was tagged by a template-switch adaptor containing 12 random nucleotides. TCRdb used MiXCR to reprocess the 5' RACE reads, holding one entry per CDR3 protein. The repertoire includes about 780,000 distinct CDR3 sequences, approximately 24% of them detected once, and over 2.5% sits in the top ten. With respect to this clonotype: Its antigen is undetermined.

The CDR3 spans 15 residues. V trimming: 5 bases; J trimming: 2 bases; junction bases outside the gene matches: 10. Germline CDR1 reads SGHRS; CDR2 reads YFSETQ. This same sample was also part of a study on T cells of mothers and their children. That report notes: Study donors consisted of three healthy Caucasian mothers and their six children. Slightly higher but non-significant overlap marked related mother-child pairs versus unrelated pairs.

The sequence was collected from a boy aged 10-17 years in good health. The material sequenced was blood. This chain links TRBV5-1 with TRBJ2-7, with 7 bases that match TRBD2. CDR3 sequence (DNA): TGCGCCAGCAGATGGGGGACTACGGGGCCCTACGAGCAGTACTTC. Translation: CASRWGTTGPYEQYF. The full variable domain, rest sourced from reference TRBV5-1 and TRBJ2-7, is KAGVTQTPRYLIKTRGQQVTLSCSPISGHRSVSWYQQTPGQGLQFLFEYFSETQRNKGNFPGRFSGRQFSNSRSEMNVSTLELGDSALYLCASRWGTTGPYEQYFGPGTRLTVT.